These 10 T cell receptor beta chains were all obtained from the same sample, sequenced in a study of blood T cell repertoires in COVID-19. TCRdb keeps only in-frame clones here, not all; method: immunoSEQ multiplex PCR. The table lists 200,000 to 300,000 clones, about 83% of them singletons. The sample comprised peripheral blood. Receptors originate from a man aged 30 to 39 who had recovered from COVID-19.

The chain joins TRBV5-4 to TRBJ2-1, with D possibly TRBD1 on 5 matching bases. This CDR3 is built from 15 residues. With 4 bases removed from V and 4 bases from J, the gap between germline ends came to 15 bases. Per germline, CDR1 SGHNT and CDR2 YYREEE (reference sequence). The CDR3 here is CASSHDRSSYNEQFF. CDR3 coding DNA: TGTGCCAGCAGCCACGACAGAAGTTCTTACAATGAGCAGTTCTTC.

This clone was detected once. The CDR3 nucleotides read TGTGCCAGCAGCGAGACGGGACAGCTAGAGACCCAGTACTTC. Amino acids: CASSETGQLETQYF. V gene TRBV7-3 combines with J gene TRBJ2-5, with TRBD1 identical over 7 bases. This CDR3 contains 14 residues. V shed 5 bases and J 4 bases; nucleotides not matched to a gene: 7. The V gene's germline CDR1 is SGHTA and CDR2 FQGTGA.

The chain is built from TRBV6-2 or TRBV6-3 and TRBJ2-5; TRBD2 is a possible D gene (6 bases). The CDR3 contains 15 residues. The germline CDR1 and CDR2 sequences are MNHEY and SVGEGT. V lost 0 bases to trimming and J lost 2 bases, with 10 bases between them. The CDR3 nucleotides are TGTGCCAGCAGTTACTCGGGGAGGTATCAAGAGACCCAGTACTTC. Translation: CASSYSGRYQETQYF.

The chain uses TRBV18 and TRBJ1-1, with a tentative D call TRBD1 (5 bases). Germline V CDR1 and CDR2: KGHSH, LQKENI. V dropped 3 bases and J dropped 4 bases, with 12 bases sitting between them. This CDR3 has 14 amino acids. Written as DNA, the CDR3 is TGTGCCAGCTCACCCGAGCAGGGAGGCACTGAAGCTTTCTTT. Translating gives CASSPEQGGTEAFF.

The genes are TRBV12-3 or TRBV12-4 and TRBJ1-3, with D possibly matching TRBD1 (6 bases). The CDR3 has 12 residues. V was shortened by 3 bases and J by 14 bases, with 14 bases between the two germline ends. The CDR3 spells CASSLGRDMVYF. Here the CDR3 DNA reads TGTGCCAGCAGTTTGGGTAGGGACATGGTATATTTT.

This clone was seen just once. The chain recombines TRBV29-1 with TRBJ2-7; no firm D call. The V gene's germline CDR1 is SQVTM and CDR2 ANQGSEA. Trimming removed 5 bases at V and 2 bases at J, with 7 bases between. The CDR3 runs to 11 residues. CDR3 region: CSVRTTYEQYF. The CDR3 DNA follows: TGCAGCGTTCGTACTACCTACGAGCAGTACTTC.

This clone has a single count. The CDR3 loop reads CASSPGTGWGEKLFF. The DNA for the CDR3 is TGCGCCAGCAGCCCAGGCACAGGGTGGGGTGAAAAACTGTTTTTT. V and J are TRBV5-1 and TRBJ1-4; D perhaps matches TRBD1 (6 bases). Germline lookup yields CDR1 SGHRS and CDR2 YFSETQ. The ends were cut back, 4 bases at V and 7 bases at J, with 17 bases in the middle. CDR3 length equals 15 residues.

The chain is built from TRBV5-1 and TRBJ2-5; D is perhaps TRBD2 (6 bases). Germline-derived CDR1 and CDR2 are SGHRS and YFSETQ. V dropped 3 bases and J dropped 1 base, with 13 bases sitting between them. The CDR3 sequence is 15 residues long. CDR3 in amino acids: CASSSGGGSQETQYF. The CDR3 DNA sequence: TGCGCCAGCAGCTCCGGTGGGGGGTCCCAAGAGACCCAGTACTTC.

The rearrangement links TRBV5-1 to TRBJ2-3; TRBD2 is a possible D gene (6 bases). The CDR3 contains 13 residues. Trimming stripped 0 bases from V and 5 bases from J, with 7 bases between. CDR1 is SGHRS, CDR2 YFSETQ, per germline. Here the CDR3 reads CASSLEEGDTQYF. CDR3 sequence (DNA): TGCGCCAGCAGCTTGGAGGAGGGAGATACGCAGTATTTT.

Written as DNA, the CDR3 is TGTGCCAGCAGTGAAGCGCACAGCCTTAATGAAAAACTGTTTTTT. It yields the protein CASSEAHSLNEKLFF. The chain couples TRBV2 to TRBJ1-4; no definite D call. Trimming cost V 0 bases and J 4 bases, with 9 bases left between them. Germline V gene data show CDR1 as SNHLY and CDR2 as FYNNEI. This CDR3 contains 15 residues.